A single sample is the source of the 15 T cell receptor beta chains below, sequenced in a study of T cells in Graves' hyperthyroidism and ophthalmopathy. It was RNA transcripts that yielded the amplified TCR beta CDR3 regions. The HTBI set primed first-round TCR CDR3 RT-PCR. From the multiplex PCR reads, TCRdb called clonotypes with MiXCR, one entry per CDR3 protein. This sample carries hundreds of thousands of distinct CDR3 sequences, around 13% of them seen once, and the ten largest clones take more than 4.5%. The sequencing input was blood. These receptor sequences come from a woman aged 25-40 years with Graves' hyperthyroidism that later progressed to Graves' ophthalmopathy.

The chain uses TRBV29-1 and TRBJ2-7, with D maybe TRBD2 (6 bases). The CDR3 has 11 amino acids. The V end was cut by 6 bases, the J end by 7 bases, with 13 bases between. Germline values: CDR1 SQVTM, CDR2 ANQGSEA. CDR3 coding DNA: TGCAGCGTGGGGACTCTTGGGGAGCAGTACTTC. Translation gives CSVGTLGEQYF.

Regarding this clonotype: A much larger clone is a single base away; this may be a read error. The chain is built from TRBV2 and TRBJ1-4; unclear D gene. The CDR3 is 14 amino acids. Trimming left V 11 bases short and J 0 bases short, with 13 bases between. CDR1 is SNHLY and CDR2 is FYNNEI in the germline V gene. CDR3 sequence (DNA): TGTGCCGCTTCGACGCTTGCAACTAATGAAAAACTGTTTTTT. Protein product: CAASTLATNEKLFF.

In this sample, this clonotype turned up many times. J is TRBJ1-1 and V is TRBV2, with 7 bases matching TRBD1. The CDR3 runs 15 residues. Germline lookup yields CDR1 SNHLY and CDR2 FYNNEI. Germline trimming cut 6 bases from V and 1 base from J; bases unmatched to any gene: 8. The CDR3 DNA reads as TGTGCCAGCAGGCCTAGACAGGGAGAGAACACTGAAGCTTTCTTT. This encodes CASRPRQGENTEAFF. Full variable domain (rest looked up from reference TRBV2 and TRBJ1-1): EPEVTQTPSHQVTQMGQEVILRCVPISNHLYFYWYRQILGQKVEFLVSFYNNEISEKSEIFDDQFSVERPDGSNFTLKIRSTKLEDSAMYFCASRPRQGENTEAFFGQGTRLTVV.

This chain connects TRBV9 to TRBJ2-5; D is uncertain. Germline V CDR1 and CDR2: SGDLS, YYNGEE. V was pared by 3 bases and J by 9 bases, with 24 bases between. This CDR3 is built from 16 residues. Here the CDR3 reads CASSESPELAKQSQYF. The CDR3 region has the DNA TGTGCCAGCAGCGAGTCCCCAGAATTGGCGAAACAGTCCCAGTACTTC.

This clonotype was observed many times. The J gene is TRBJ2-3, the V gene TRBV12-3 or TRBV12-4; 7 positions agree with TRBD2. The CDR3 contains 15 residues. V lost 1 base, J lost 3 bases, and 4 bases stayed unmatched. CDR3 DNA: TGTGCCAGCAGTTTAGAGCAGGGAGGGACAGATACGCAGTATTTT. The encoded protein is CASSLEQGGTDTQYF.

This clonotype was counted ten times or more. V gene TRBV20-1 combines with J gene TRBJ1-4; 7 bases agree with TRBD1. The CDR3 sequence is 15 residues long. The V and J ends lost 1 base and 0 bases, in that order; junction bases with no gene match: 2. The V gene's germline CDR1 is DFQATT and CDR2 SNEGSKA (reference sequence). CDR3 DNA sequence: TGCAGTGCTAGAGCAGGGGGTACAACTAATGAAAAACTGTTTTTT. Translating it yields CSARAGGTTNEKLFF.

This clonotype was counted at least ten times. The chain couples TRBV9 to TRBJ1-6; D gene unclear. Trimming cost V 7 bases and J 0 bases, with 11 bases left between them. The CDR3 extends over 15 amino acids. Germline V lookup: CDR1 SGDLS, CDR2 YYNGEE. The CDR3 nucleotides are TGTGCCAGCGGGGTAGGGAGCTCCTATAATTCACCCCTCCACTTT. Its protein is CASGVGSSYNSPLHF.

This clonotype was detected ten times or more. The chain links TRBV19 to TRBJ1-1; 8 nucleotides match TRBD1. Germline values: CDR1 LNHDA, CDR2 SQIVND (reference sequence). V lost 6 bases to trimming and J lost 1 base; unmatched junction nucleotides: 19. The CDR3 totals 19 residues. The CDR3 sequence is CASRVSKRTGSLSNTEAFF. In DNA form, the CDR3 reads TGTGCCAGTAGGGTGTCGAAGAGGACAGGGAGCCTTTCGAACACTGAAGCTTTCTTT.

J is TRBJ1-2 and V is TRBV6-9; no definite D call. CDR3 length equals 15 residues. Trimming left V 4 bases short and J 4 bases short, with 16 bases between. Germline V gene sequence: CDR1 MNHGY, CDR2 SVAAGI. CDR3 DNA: TGTGCCAGCAGTTCACATTCTGAGATGGGCTATGGCTACACCTTC. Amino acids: CASSSHSEMGYGYTF.

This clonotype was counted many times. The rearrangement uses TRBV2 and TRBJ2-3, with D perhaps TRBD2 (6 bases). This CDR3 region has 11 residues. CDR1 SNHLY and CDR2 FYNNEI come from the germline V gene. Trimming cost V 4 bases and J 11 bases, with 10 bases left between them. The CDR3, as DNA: TGTGCCAGCAGTGGGGACTCCTGGCAGTATTTT. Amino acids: CASSGDSWQYF.

The CDR3 reads CASSLAGNGDGEQFF. The DNA for the CDR3 is TGTGCCAGCAGCTTAGCCGGGAATGGAGACGGTGAGCAGTTCTTC. V gene TRBV7-2 combines with J gene TRBJ2-1, with D possibly matching TRBD2 (5 bases). This CDR3 comprises 15 residues. Trimming removed 0 bases at V and 9 bases at J, with 15 bases between. Germline assignment: CDR1 SGHTA and CDR2 FQGNSA.

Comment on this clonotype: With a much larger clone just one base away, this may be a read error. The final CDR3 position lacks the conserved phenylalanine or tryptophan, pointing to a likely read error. The CDR3 loop is CATSGTSGSFGHNEQFC. The CDR3 DNA sequence: TGTGCCACCAGTGGGACTAGCGGGAGTTTTGGCCACAATGAGCAGTTCTGC. The J gene is TRBJ2-1, the V gene TRBV24-1; TRBD2 matches 13 bases. Unmatched junction bases numbered 8, after V lost 5 bases and J lost 5 bases. The CDR3 runs to 17 residues. Germline-derived CDR1 and CDR2 are KGHDR and SFDVKD.

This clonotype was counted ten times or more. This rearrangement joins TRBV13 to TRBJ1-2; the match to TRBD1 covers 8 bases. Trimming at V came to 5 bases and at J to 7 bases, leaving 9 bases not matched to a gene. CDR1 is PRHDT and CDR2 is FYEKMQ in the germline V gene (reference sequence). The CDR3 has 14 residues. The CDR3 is CASSPQGATVGYTF. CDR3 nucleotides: TGTGCCAGCAGCCCTCAGGGGGCAACGGTTGGCTACACCTTC.

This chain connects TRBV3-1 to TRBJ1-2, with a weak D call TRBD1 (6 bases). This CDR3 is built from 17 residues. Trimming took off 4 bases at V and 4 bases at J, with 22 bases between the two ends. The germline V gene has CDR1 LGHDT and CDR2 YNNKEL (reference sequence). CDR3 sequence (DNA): TGTGCCAGCAGCCTCATCCTAATGGGGGCCAACACCTATGGCTACACCTTC. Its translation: CASSLILMGANTYGYTF.

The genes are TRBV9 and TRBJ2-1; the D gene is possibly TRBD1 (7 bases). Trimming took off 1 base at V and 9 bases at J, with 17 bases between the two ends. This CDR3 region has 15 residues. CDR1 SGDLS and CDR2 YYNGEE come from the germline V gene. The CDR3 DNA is TGTGCCAGCAGCGTACGCGGGACAGCTCCGTTTGAGCAGTTCTTC. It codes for CASSVRGTAPFEQFF.